These 18 T cell receptor beta chains came from one sample sequenced in a study of beta chain features in type 1 diabetes. Investigators reverse transcribed all isolated RNA, so they sequenced expressed TCRB transcripts. Sequencing was performed with immunoSEQ multiplex PCR; in TCRdb, only in-frame clones are kept and a portion is missing. Here the sample spans around 140,000 clones, 9.5% to 10% being singletons. The sample consisted of central memory CD4+ T cells from blood. These receptors came from a woman aged 40 to 50 in good health.

This chain uses TRBV9 with TRBJ2-7; D is perhaps TRBD2 (5 bases). V gave up 0 bases and J gave up 1 base, with 11 bases separating them. The CDR3 sequence is 15 residues long. Germline values: CDR1 SGDLS, CDR2 YYNGEE. CDR3 amino acids: CASSVAGEPSYEQYF. The CDR3 nucleotides are TGTGCCAGCAGCGTAGCCGGGGAACCATCCTACGAGCAGTACTTC.

This clone has only a few counts. The V gene is TRBV11-2, the J gene TRBJ2-5; 8 positions match TRBD1. The CDR3 contains 16 residues. Looked up from germline, CDR1 is SGHAT and CDR2 is FQNNGV. The junction had 10 bases not matched to a gene; V was cut back by 2 bases and J by 5 bases. CDR3: CASSLIRGRGLETQYF. The CDR3 coding sequence is TGTGCCAGCAGCTTAATCCGGGGCAGGGGGCTGGAGACCCAGTACTTC.

This clone appeared a few times. The chain uses TRBV6-5 and TRBJ1-6; TRBD1 aligns across 8 bases. Losses at the gene ends were 6 bases for V and 6 bases for J; bases not matched to a gene: 1. Germline V gene sequence: CDR1 MNHEY, CDR2 SVGAGI. The length of the CDR3 is 13 residues. In DNA form, the CDR3 reads TGTGCCAGCAGCGACAGGGGTAATTCACCCCTCCACTTT. Amino acid sequence: CASSDRGNSPLHF.

In this sample, this clone turned up a few times. The chain is built from TRBV4-1 and TRBJ2-3, with 10 bases aligning to TRBD2. There are 15 residues in the CDR3. Germline CDR1 and CDR2: MGHRA and YSYEKL. The junction had 0 bases not matched to a gene; V was cut back by 0 bases and J by 3 bases. CDR3 region: CASSQELAGTDTQYF. The CDR3 coding sequence is TGCGCCAGCAGCCAAGAACTAGCGGGAACAGATACGCAGTATTTT.

This clone was seen a few times. The rearrangement links TRBV29-1 to TRBJ2-1; the match to TRBD2 covers 11 bases. The CDR3 has 13 residues. Trimming took 6 bases from V and 4 from J; bases not matched to a gene: 2. In germline, CDR1 is SQVTM, CDR2 ANQGSEA. Here the CDR3 DNA reads TGCAGCGTCTCTAGCGGGGGGTACAATGAGCAGTTCTTC. Translating gives CSVSSGGYNEQFF.

This chain uses TRBV5-6 with TRBJ2-7, with 8 positions matching TRBD1. Germline values: CDR1 SGHDT, CDR2 YYEEEE. V shed 3 bases, J shed 3 bases, and the junction held 8 bases outside the gene matches. The length of the CDR3 is 15 residues. For the CDR3, the DNA is TGTGCCAGCAGCTCCCTTGCAGGGGGCTACTACGAGCAGTACTTC. Translating it yields CASSSLAGGYYEQYF.

The genes are TRBV12-5 and TRBJ2-7, with 7 bases that match TRBD1. Germline CDR1 LGHNT, CDR2 FRNRAP. The CDR3 is 14 residues long. The V segment lost 6 bases and the J segment 3 bases; nucleotides outside the gene matches: 8. Here the CDR3 DNA reads TGTGCTAGTGGACCCCGGGACAGATTCTACGAGCAGTACTTC. Its protein product is CASGPRDRFYEQYF.

The sample holds a few counts of this clone. The J gene is TRBJ1-3, the V gene TRBV6-6; D possibly corresponds to TRBD1 (5 bases). The germline CDR1 and CDR2 sequences are MNHNY and SVGAGI (reference sequence). Trimming shortened V by 2 bases and J by 3 bases, and 11 bases separated the two germline ends. This CDR3 comprises 15 residues. CDR3 bases: TGTGCCAGCAGTTACCTTGGGGGGGATGGAAACACCATATATTTT. Translating it yields CASSYLGGDGNTIYF.

The chain combines TRBV4-3 with TRBJ1-2; 9 positions agree with TRBD1. CDR1 LGHNA and CDR2 YSLEER come from the germline V gene. V lost 1 base to trimming and J lost 5 bases; unmatched junction nucleotides: 8. CDR3 length: 16 amino acids. CDR3 bases: TGCGCCAGCAGCCAAGCGACGGGCGGGACAGGGTATGGCTACACCTTC. This codes for CASSQATGGTGYGYTF.

The CDR3 here is CASLTENTGELFF. CDR3 nucleotide sequence: TGTGCCAGCCTGACAGAGAACACCGGGGAGCTGTTTTTT. The chain has TRBV19 and TRBJ2-2; tentative D call: TRBD1 (5 bases). The CDR3 consists of 13 residues. Germline lookup yields CDR1 LNHDA and CDR2 SQIVND (reference sequence). V was clipped by 9 bases and J by 1 base, with 9 bases between them.

This clone turned up a few times. This chain joins TRBV2 and TRBJ1-1; D may be TRBD1 (5 bases). CDR1 is SNHLY, CDR2 FYNNEI, per germline. This CDR3 has 13 residues. The germline V and J ends were trimmed by 7 bases and 7 bases, with 16 bases remaining between them. The CDR3 is CASKEQGIGEAFF. The DNA for the CDR3 is TGTGCCAGCAAAGAGCAGGGAATTGGTGAAGCTTTCTTT.

CDR3 amino acids: CATSSRGAPGELFF. CDR3 bases: TGTGCCACCAGCTCACGGGGGGCCCCCGGGGAGCTGTTTTTT. This chain joins TRBV15 and TRBJ2-2; a weak D match, TRBD2 (7 bases). The CDR3 covers 14 residues. Trimming removed 5 bases from V and 6 bases from J, with 13 bases in between. From germline, CDR1 is LNHNV and CDR2 YYDKDF (reference sequence).

The J gene is TRBJ2-5, the V gene TRBV5-1; 10 positions agree with TRBD2. The CDR3 runs 16 residues. Germline V gene sequence: CDR1 SGHRS, CDR2 YFSETQ. J gave up 5 bases and V 0 bases, and 7 bases lay outside the gene matches. CDR3: CASSLGLAGVGETQYF. CDR3 nucleotides: TGCGCCAGCAGCTTGGGCCTAGCGGGGGTCGGCGAGACCCAGTACTTC.

The table lists this clone with a few counts. V usage is TRBV5-4 and J usage is TRBJ2-2, with 8 nucleotides matching TRBD2. The V and J ends lost 7 bases and 2 bases, in that order; junction bases with no gene match: 10. This CDR3 region has 16 residues. Germline V CDR1 and CDR2: SGHNT, YYREEE (reference sequence). The DNA for the CDR3 is TGTGCCAGCGCCCGGGGGGGTGCAACCAACACCGGGGAGCTGTTTTTT. Encoded protein: CASARGGATNTGELFF.

This chain's CDR3 is CASSFPTGRQEKLFF. The CDR3 coding sequence is TGTGCCAGCAGTTTTCCCACAGGGAGACAAGAAAAACTGTTTTTT. The J gene is TRBJ1-4, the V gene TRBV7-9; tentatively, D is TRBD1 (6 bases). The germline V gene encodes CDR1 SEHNR and CDR2 FQNEAQ (reference sequence). The CDR3 runs to 15 residues. V lost 6 bases, J lost 8 bases, and 19 bases lay in between.

The rearrangement joins TRBV18 to TRBJ2-3, with 7 bases that match TRBD1. The CDR3 sequence is 15 residues long. Germline assignment: CDR1 KGHSH and CDR2 LQKENI. With 3 bases clipped from V and 3 bases from J, the junction kept 6 bases outside the gene matches. The DNA for the CDR3 is TGTGCCAGCTCACCCAATTCCAGGGGGACAGATACGCAGTATTTT. Amino acid sequence: CASSPNSRGTDTQYF.

This clone was recorded at least ten times. J is TRBJ2-7 and V is TRBV29-1; the D gene is possibly TRBD1 (6 bases). CDR3 length: 11 residues. Looked up from germline, CDR1 is SQVTM and CDR2 is ANQGSEA. Deletions cut 8 bases from V and 5 bases from J, with 13 bases between. CDR3 DNA: TGCAGCATCGGACAGTTGGACGAGCAGTACTTC. It codes for CSIGQLDEQYF.

The chain recombines TRBV18 with TRBJ1-4; D uncertain. The CDR3 extends over 13 amino acids. The V end lost 7 bases, the J end lost 1 base, and 7 bases lay between the germline ends. The germline V gene has CDR1 KGHSH and CDR2 LQKENI. CDR3 in amino acids: CASLRGTNEKLFF. CDR3 in DNA: TGTGCCAGCTTGCGCGGAACTAATGAAAAACTGTTTTTT. Full variable domain (outside the CDR3, taken from reference TRBV18 and TRBJ1-4): NAGVMQNPRHLVRRRGQEARLRCSPMKGHSHVYWYRQLPEEGLKFMVYLQKENIIDESGMPKERFSAEFPKEGPSILRIQQVVRGDSAAYFCASLRGTNEKLFFGSGTQLSVL.